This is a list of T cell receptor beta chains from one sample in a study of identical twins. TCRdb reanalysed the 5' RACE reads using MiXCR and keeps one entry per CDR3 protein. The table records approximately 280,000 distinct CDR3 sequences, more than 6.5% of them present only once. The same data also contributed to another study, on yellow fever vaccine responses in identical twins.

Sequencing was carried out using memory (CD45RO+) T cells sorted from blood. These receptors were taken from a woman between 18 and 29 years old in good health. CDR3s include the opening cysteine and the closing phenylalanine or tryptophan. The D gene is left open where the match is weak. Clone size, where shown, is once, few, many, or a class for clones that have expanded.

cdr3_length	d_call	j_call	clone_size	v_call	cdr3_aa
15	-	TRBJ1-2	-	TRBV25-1	CASSEMGGGNDGYTF
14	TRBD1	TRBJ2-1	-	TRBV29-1	CSGKQGNPYNEQFF
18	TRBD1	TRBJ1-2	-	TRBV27	CASSAHRGNPSPNYGYTF
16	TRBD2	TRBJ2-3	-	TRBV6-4	CASSDGTSGSTDTQYF
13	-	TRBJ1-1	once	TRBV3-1	CASSQVDSTEAFF
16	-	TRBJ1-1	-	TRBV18	CASSLRTGLGDTEAFF
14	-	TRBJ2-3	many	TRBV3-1	CASSQDRATDTQYF
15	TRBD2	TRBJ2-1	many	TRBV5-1	CASSPGLAGSNEQFF
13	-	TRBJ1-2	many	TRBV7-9	CASSPTGSPGYTF
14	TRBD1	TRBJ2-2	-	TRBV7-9	CAGRQGWNTGELFF
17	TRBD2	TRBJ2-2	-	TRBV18	CASSRLTSGAFAGELFF
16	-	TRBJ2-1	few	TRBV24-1	CATSDPSGPTWNEQFF
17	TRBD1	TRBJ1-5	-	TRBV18	CASSLWDSPTPYQPQHF
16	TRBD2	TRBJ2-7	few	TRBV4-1	CASSQGTGTTYYEQYF
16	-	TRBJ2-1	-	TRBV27	CASSLFSRGIHNEQFF
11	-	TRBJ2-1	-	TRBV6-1	CASSEQWEQFF
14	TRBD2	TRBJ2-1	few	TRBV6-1	CASHGASGSREQFF
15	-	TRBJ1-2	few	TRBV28	CASSLTSWGDYGYTF
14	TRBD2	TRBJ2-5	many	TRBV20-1	CSASRLAGVETQYF
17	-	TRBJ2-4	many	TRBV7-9	CASSLQGGGGAKNIQYF
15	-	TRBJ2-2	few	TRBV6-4	CASSDQGPNTGELFF
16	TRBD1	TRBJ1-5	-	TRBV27	CASSLLRGQGLQPQHF
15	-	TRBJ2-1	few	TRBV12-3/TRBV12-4	CASSLRLGGRNEQFF
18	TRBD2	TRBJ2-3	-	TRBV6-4	CASSPGVAGGPSTDTQYF
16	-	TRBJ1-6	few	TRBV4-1	CASSQDEGLEGSPLHF
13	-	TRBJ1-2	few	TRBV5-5	CASGHSIDYGYTF
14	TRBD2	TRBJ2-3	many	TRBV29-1	CSVGTSGLTDTQYF
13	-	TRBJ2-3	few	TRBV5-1	CASSRKDTDTQYF
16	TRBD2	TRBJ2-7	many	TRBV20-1	CSARDSRAGDVYEQYF